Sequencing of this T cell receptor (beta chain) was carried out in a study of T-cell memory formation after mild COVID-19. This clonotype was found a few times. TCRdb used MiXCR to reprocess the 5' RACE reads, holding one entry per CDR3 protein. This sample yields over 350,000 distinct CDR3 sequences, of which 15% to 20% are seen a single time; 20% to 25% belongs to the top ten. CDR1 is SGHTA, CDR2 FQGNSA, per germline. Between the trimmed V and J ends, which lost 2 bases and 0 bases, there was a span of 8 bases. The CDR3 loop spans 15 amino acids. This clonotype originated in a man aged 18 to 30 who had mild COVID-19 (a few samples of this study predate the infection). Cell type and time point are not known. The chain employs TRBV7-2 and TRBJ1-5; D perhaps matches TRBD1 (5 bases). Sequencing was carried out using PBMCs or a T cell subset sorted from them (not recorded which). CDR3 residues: CASSLWGNSNQPQHF. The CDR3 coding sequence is TGTGCCAGCAGCTTATGGGGGAATAGCAATCAGCCCCAGCATTTT.